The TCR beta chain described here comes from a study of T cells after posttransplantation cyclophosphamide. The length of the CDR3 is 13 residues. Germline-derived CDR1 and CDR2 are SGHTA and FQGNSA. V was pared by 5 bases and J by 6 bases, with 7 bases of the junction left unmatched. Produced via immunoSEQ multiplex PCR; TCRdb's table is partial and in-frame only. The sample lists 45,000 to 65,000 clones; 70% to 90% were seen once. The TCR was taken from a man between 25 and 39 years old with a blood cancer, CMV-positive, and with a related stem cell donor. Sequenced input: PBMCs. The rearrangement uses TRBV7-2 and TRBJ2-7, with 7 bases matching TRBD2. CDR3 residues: CASSTVGRGEQYF. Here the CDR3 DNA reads TGTGCCAGCAGCACCGTGGGGAGGGGCGAGCAGTACTTC.